This TCR beta chain stems from a study of T cells after yellow fever vaccination (dated by TCRdb to between 2018 and 2021). Concerning the study at large: The SMART-Seq v4 Ultra Low Input RNA kit was used to prepare libraries from fractions with low cell numbers. Bulk TCR alpha and beta repertoires were sequenced longitudinally to track T-cell clones before and after primary and booster YFV17D yellow fever vaccination. Two healthy male donors, one aged 18 to 30 and one aged 30 to 39 years, were included in the cohort. Blood was collected at multiple timepoints before and after primary and secondary immunization, and bulk PBMC replicates and cell subsets were isolated. Here is what the overall study found, with its caveats: Most clones expanded after primary vaccination (96% of CD4 and approximately 86% of CD8) were re-detected after the booster, suggesting that broad memory maintenance occurred. FACS-sorted repertoires could contain abundant contaminating clonotypes from the bulk population, so computational filtering was required. A small fraction of clonotypes showed up in both the CD4 and CD8 compartments, probably as a result of convergent recombination. Because only a couple of donors were included in the study, the extent to which the findings can be generalized is limited. The secondary T-cell response was weaker than the primary response but faster, peaking on day 5 instead of day 15.

This clonotype was picked up one time. It lacks a known antigen. Base qualities are missing; no much larger clone stands one base away. Just one read gives weak support. For CDR1 and CDR2, the germline V gene lists SGHTA and FQGNSA. The CDR3 has 12 amino acids, counting the end cysteine and phenylalanine. The read is trimmed to its CDR3 DNA, 36 bases read in frame from base 1. The V and J ends are trimmed by 2 bases and 7 bases, leaving 6 bases between them. In light of the paper, this sample's treatment or condition label describes: live attenuated yellow fever vaccine strain. Two biological replicates of bulk PBMCs were collected at each blood-draw timepoint. A standard Ficoll-Paque protocol was used to isolate PBMCs from peripheral blood. TriZol was used to extract RNA from bulk PBMCs, CD4 and CD8 fractions, and dextramer-positive and dextramer-negative fractions. Synthesis of TCR cDNA relied on 5'RACE template switching, a step that introduced a universal primer site along with unique molecular identifiers. Priming for cDNA synthesis came from both the TCR alpha and TCR beta constant segments. Two PCR steps were used to amplify libraries, with sample barcodes and sequencing adapters being added in the second step. Libraries were sequenced on Illumina HiSeq 2500 (2x100 bp) or NovaSeq (2x150 bp). On the authors' methods: MIGEC handled demultiplexing of reads and collapsing into UMI consensus sequences, while MiXCR performed V(D)J alignment. Clonotypes responding to the vaccine were identified with edgeR on replicate PBMC samples, with the criteria of FDR below 0.01 and a log2 fold change above 5 up to day 15. Each bulk clonotype received a CD4 or CD8 identity based on whether the sequenced CD4 or CD8 repertoire contained that clonotype at higher abundance. TCRdb redid the processing of the public reads, applying fastp at Q25 and MiXCR, and retained in-frame beta chains. Rows with a matching CDR3 protein are joined into one entry that keeps the most common DNA and genes. The V and J calls, along with clone size, are taken from TCRdb and not from the paper's own processing. Here the sample has 500,000 to 650,000 distinct CDR3 sequences; about a sixth occur a single time. Around 16% of the sample lies in the top ten.

This chain is built from TRBV7-2 and TRBJ1-3; the D gene lacks a confident call. The sequencing used PBMCs, collected roughly 5 days after the first yellow fever vaccination. The sequence was obtained from a man aged 18 to 30 who received the YFV17D yellow fever vaccine. At the DNA level, the sequence is TGTGCCAGCAGCTTACCGCGGAACACCATATATTTT. It specifies CASSLPRNTIYF.